Following are 9 T cell receptor beta chains from one sample sequenced in a study of blood T cell repertoires in COVID-19. The method was immunoSEQ multiplex PCR; TCRdb's version includes in-frame clones alone and lacks a portion of them. The profile shows 70,000 to 90,000 clones, approximately 90% of them singletons. The sample taken for sequencing was PBMCs or T cells enriched from blood (not recorded which). These receptors were taken from a woman aged 45-59 years with acute COVID-19.

The CDR3, as DNA: TGTGCCAGCATATTGGGGGGGGATGGCTACACCTTC. This encodes CASILGGDGYTF. The chain has TRBV2 and TRBJ1-2, with TRBD1 as a possible D gene (5 bases). Deletions cut 7 bases from V and 6 bases from J, with 12 bases between. Germline lookup yields CDR1 SNHLY and CDR2 FYNNEI. This CDR3 is 12 amino acids long.

The chain couples TRBV4-1 to TRBJ2-1; D perhaps matches TRBD1 (6 bases). This CDR3 region has 15 residues. Per the germline V gene, CDR1 is MGHRA and CDR2 is YSYEKL. V was clipped by 2 bases and J by 9 bases, with 17 bases between them. Here the CDR3 reads CASSQSSGVRGEQFF. DNA of the CDR3: TGCGCCAGCAGCCAATCTTCAGGGGTCCGCGGTGAGCAGTTCTTC.

The sample holds one count of this clone. This rearrangement joins TRBV29-1 to TRBJ1-1; D is perhaps TRBD1 (6 bases). The CDR3 is 14 residues long. V was trimmed by 6 bases and J by 6 bases, leaving 20 bases between them. CDR1 and CDR2 from the germline V gene are SQVTM and ANQGSEA. The DNA for the CDR3 is TGCAGCGTGAGGGGGTTGGCCTATAACGCTGAAGCTTTCTTT. Translation: CSVRGLAYNAEAFF.

The rearrangement uses TRBV11-2 and TRBJ1-4; TRBD1 aligns across 7 bases. Germline V gene lookup returns CDR1 SGHAT and CDR2 FQNNGV. The CDR3 sequence is 16 residues long. The V gene end was trimmed by 5 bases and the J gene end by 0 bases; junction bases not matched to a gene: 6. The CDR3 loop reads CASSPPRGATNEKLFF. The CDR3 region has the DNA TGTGCCAGCAGCCCGCCCAGGGGGGCAACTAATGAAAAACTGTTTTTT.

This chain connects TRBV4-1 to TRBJ2-1, with 9 bases identical to TRBD2. In germline, CDR1 is MGHRA, CDR2 YSYEKL. The CDR3 runs to 15 residues. The V and J ends lost 4 bases and 5 bases, in that order; junction bases with no gene match: 6. In nucleotides, the CDR3 is TGCGCCAGCAGCCGGACTAGCGAGCCTAACAATGAGCAGTTCTTC. Its translation: CASSRTSEPNNEQFF.

The chain employs TRBV30 and TRBJ1-5, with D maybe TRBD1 (6 bases). Germline values: CDR1 GTSNPN, CDR2 SVGIG (reference sequence). The CDR3 extends over 14 amino acids. V was cut by 2 bases and J by 7 bases, with 15 bases left in between. CDR3 DNA sequence: TGTGCCTGGAGTATTACCAGGGGATACCAGCCCCAGCATTTT. Amino acid sequence: CAWSITRGYQPQHF. Looking up the rest from reference TRBV30 and TRBJ1-5 gives the full variable domain: SQTIHQWPATLVQPVGSPLSLECTVEGTSNPNLYWYRQAAGRGLQLLFYSVGIGQISSEVPQNLSASRPQDRQFILSSKKLLLSDSGFYLCAWSITRGYQPQHFGDGTRLSIL.

This chain's CDR3 is CASKNRGRSNEKLFF. CDR3 nucleotide sequence: TGTGCCAGTAAAAACAGGGGGCGATCTAATGAAAAACTGTTTTTT. V is TRBV19 and J is TRBJ1-4; 9 positions agree with TRBD1. The germline V gene encodes CDR1 LNHDA and CDR2 SQIVND (reference sequence). This CDR3 has 15 residues. V gave up 7 bases and J gave up 3 bases; unmatched junction bases: 6.

The chain carries TRBV11-2 and TRBJ1-3; D call uncertain. The CDR3 length is 13 residues. Per germline, CDR1 SGHAT and CDR2 FQNNGV. Deletions cut 0 bases from V and 5 bases from J, with 5 bases between. The CDR3 is CASSLERRNTIYF. The DNA for the CDR3 is TGTGCCAGCAGCTTAGAGCGTCGAAACACCATATATTTT.

The V gene is TRBV2, the J gene TRBJ1-4, with 7 bases identical to TRBD1. V shed 6 bases, J shed 5 bases, and the junction held 6 bases outside the gene matches. The germline gives CDR1 SNHLY, CDR2 FYNNEI. The CDR3 is 14 amino acids. CDR3 in DNA: TGTGCCAGCAGGTTGGGGACAGCAAATGAAAAACTGTTTTTT. Protein: CASRLGTANEKLFF.